This passage covers 19 T cell receptor beta chains from one sample sequenced in a study of blood T cells in healthy people across ages. Primers used in a second PCR of roughly 7 to 11 cycles were a sample-barcoded 5' primer and a J-beta primer mix. In TCRdb, the 5' RACE reads were re-called with MiXCR into one record per CDR3 protein. The repertoire consists of 550,000 to 800,000 distinct CDR3 sequences, with roughly 30% occurring once and the leading ten covering approximately 15%. Sequences were obtained from blood. These TCRs come from a woman of 80 years or more in good health.

The chain is built from TRBV29-1 and TRBJ1-1, with D hard to call. Germline CDR1 and CDR2: SQVTM and ANQGSEA. The CDR3 has 11 residues. Trimming cost V 4 bases and J 4 bases, with 7 bases left between them. The CDR3 protein is CSVGEGTEAFF. As DNA, the CDR3 is TGCAGCGTTGGGGAGGGCACTGAAGCTTTCTTT.

Many counts were recorded for this clonotype. The chain couples TRBV10-3 to TRBJ2-3; 13 bases are shared with TRBD2. V shed 10 bases and J 1 base; nucleotides not matched to a gene: 8. The CDR3 runs 16 residues. The germline CDR1 and CDR2 sequences are ENHRY and SYGVKD. CDR3 bases: TGTGCCACCCGTCCCGGGACTAGCGGGGGCACAGATACGCAGTATTTT. The encoded protein is CATRPGTSGGTDTQYF.

The chain couples TRBV4-3 to TRBJ2-3; 11 positions agree with TRBD2. In germline, CDR1 is LGHNA, CDR2 YSLEER. V lost 0 bases, J lost 2 bases, and 7 bases stayed unmatched. CDR3 length: 18 amino acids. The DNA of the CDR3 is TGCGCCAGCAGCCAAGACTTTGGGACTAGCGGACTCACAGATACGCAGTATTTT. This translates into CASSQDFGTSGLTDTQYF.

Regarding this clonotype: A junction end diverges from the germline sequence, so it may reflect a read error. The V and J genes are TRBV20-1 and TRBJ2-1, with 9 bases matching TRBD2. CDR1 DFQATT and CDR2 SNEGSKA come from the germline V gene (reference sequence). The CDR3 consists of 16 residues. The CDR3 is CSAPRRGGLPYNEQIF. CDR3 DNA sequence: TGCAGTGCCCCCAGGCGGGGGGGCCTACCATACAATGAGCAGATCTTC.

This chain links TRBV5-1 with TRBJ2-7; D perhaps matches TRBD1 (6 bases). Germline lookup yields CDR1 SGHRS and CDR2 YFSETQ. This CDR3 contains 16 residues. V was shortened by 4 bases and J by 2 bases, with 19 bases between the two germline ends. The CDR3 spells CASSPDGQSRTYEQYF. The CDR3 DNA follows: TGCGCCAGCAGCCCGGACGGACAGTCTAGGACCTACGAGCAGTACTTC.

The chain recombines TRBV7-2 with TRBJ2-2; D is unresolved. This CDR3 is 12 amino acids long. Germline values: CDR1 SGHTA, CDR2 FQGNSA. Trimming stripped 3 bases from V and 8 bases from J, with 7 bases between. CDR3 sequence (DNA): TGTGCCAGCAGCTTGGCTCGGGGGGAGCTGTTTTTT. It yields the protein CASSLARGELFF.

This clonotype was counted only a few times. This chain uses TRBV30 with TRBJ1-3; maybe TRBD1 (5 bases). CDR1 and CDR2 (germline): GTSNPN, SVGIG (reference sequence). Trimming removed 7 bases at V and 2 bases at J, with 18 bases between. This CDR3 region has 15 residues. CDR3 sequence (DNA): TGTGCCTCTCGAGCAGGGTCAGACCCTGGAAACACCATATATTTT. Translated: CASRAGSDPGNTIYF.

This clonotype was seen at least ten times. CDR3 residues: CASSLVLGYEQYF. The CDR3 DNA reads TGTGCCAGCAGCTTAGTGTTGGGGTACGAGCAGTACTTC. The chain couples TRBV7-9 to TRBJ2-7; no reliable D call. Germline V gene data show CDR1 as SEHNR and CDR2 as FQNEAQ (reference sequence). The V and J ends lost 1 base and 4 bases respectively, with 8 bases between them. This CDR3 is 13 amino acids long.

J is TRBJ2-1 and V is TRBV20-1, with 7 nucleotides matching TRBD1. J lost 4 bases, V lost 6 bases, and 6 bases had no gene match. The CDR3 covers 13 residues. CDR1 is DFQATT, CDR2 SNEGSKA, per germline (reference sequence). The CDR3 coding sequence is TGCAGTGCGCCACGACAGGGTTACAATGAGCAGTTCTTC. Its translation is CSAPRQGYNEQFF.

The CDR3 DNA is TGTGCCAGCAGTAACAGACCTTATGGCTACACCTTC. Translation: CASSNRPYGYTF. The chain employs TRBV28 and TRBJ1-2; D is ambiguous. CDR1 and CDR2 (germline): MDHEN, SYDVKM. V was shortened by 5 bases and J by 5 bases, with 9 bases between the two germline ends. The CDR3 runs 12 residues.

The V call is TRBV20-1, the J call TRBJ2-3; 8 nucleotides line up with TRBD2. V lost 6 bases to trimming and J lost 2 bases; unmatched junction nucleotides: 10. This CDR3 spans 15 amino acids. Germline CDR1 DFQATT, CDR2 SNEGSKA (reference sequence). CDR3 loop: CSAPPGRGATDTQYF. CDR3 bases: TGCAGTGCCCCTCCTGGGCGGGGGGCCACAGATACGCAGTATTTT.

Many counts were recorded for this clonotype. This chain's CDR3 is CSASRDRDYQETQYF. The CDR3, as DNA: TGCAGTGCTAGCCGAGACAGGGATTACCAAGAGACCCAGTACTTC. The chain joins TRBV20-1 to TRBJ2-5; 7 bases align to TRBD1. Germline lookup yields CDR1 DFQATT and CDR2 SNEGSKA (reference sequence). The CDR3 has 15 residues. The trim removed 3 bases at V and 0 bases at J, leaving 7 bases unmatched.

This clonotype has only a few counts. The chain uses TRBV5-6 and TRBJ1-5, with D possibly matching TRBD1 (5 bases). This CDR3 comprises 17 residues. Germline loops: CDR1 SGHDT, CDR2 YYEEEE. V lost 2 bases and J lost 4, with 19 bases in between. DNA for the CDR3: TGTGCCAGCAGCTTTGGGGGTGAACAGAGCCCTAATCAGCCCCAGCATTTT. It translates to CASSFGGEQSPNQPQHF.

J is TRBJ2-3 and V is TRBV5-1, with 10 bases aligning to TRBD2. The CDR3 sequence is 16 residues long. Trimming took 4 bases from V and 6 from J; bases not matched to a gene: 11. Germline-derived CDR1 and CDR2 are SGHRS and YFSETQ. This CDR3 is CASSGIAGGPGDTQYF. The CDR3 coding sequence is TGCGCCAGCAGCGGAATAGCGGGAGGACCGGGGGATACGCAGTATTTT.

This clonotype has a count of ten or more. The chain uses TRBV29-1 and TRBJ1-1; D uncertain. This CDR3 comprises 14 residues. Germline values: CDR1 SQVTM, CDR2 ANQGSEA. The V and J ends lost 5 bases and 0 bases respectively, with 13 bases between them. The CDR3 sequence is CSVRGRGMNTEAFF. The CDR3 bases are TGCAGCGTTAGAGGTCGGGGAATGAACACTGAAGCTTTCTTT. Filled out from reference TRBV29-1 and TRBJ1-1, the complete variable domain reads SAVISQKPSRDICQRGTSLTIQCQVDSQVTMMFWYRQQPGQSLTLIATANQGSEATYESGFVIDKFPISRPNLTFSTLTVSNMSPEDSSIYLCSVRGRGMNTEAFFGQGTRLTVV.

This clonotype occurred many times. V gene TRBV12-3 or TRBV12-4 combines with J gene TRBJ1-1, with 11 bases fitting TRBD1. With 4 bases clipped from V and 7 bases from J, the junction kept 5 bases outside the gene matches. The CDR3 sequence is 14 residues long. The CDR3 here is CASSSRDRGYEAFF. CDR3 DNA: TGTGCCAGCAGTTCCCGGGACAGGGGGTATGAAGCTTTCTTT.

This clonotype occurred many times. This rearrangement joins TRBV3-1 to TRBJ1-2; D uncertain. Germline CDR1 and CDR2: LGHDT and YNNKEL (reference sequence). V lost 0 bases and J lost 7, with 9 bases in between. The CDR3 extends over 13 amino acids. The CDR3 bases are TGTGCCAGCAGCCAAGACGAGGGTGGTGGCTACACCTTC. Protein sequence: CASSQDEGGGYTF.

The gene calls are TRBV6-6 and TRBJ2-7; either TRBD1 or TRBD2 may fit D (6 bases each). CDR3 length: 12 residues. CDR1 MNHNY and CDR2 SVGAGI come from the germline V gene (reference sequence). Trimming removed 9 bases from V and 3 bases from J, with 12 bases in between. CDR3 sequence: CASNRGDYEQYF. The DNA of the CDR3 is TGTGCCAGTAATAGGGGGGACTACGAGCAGTACTTC.

This clonotype was counted between two and nine times. This chain joins TRBV7-2 and TRBJ1-1, with D possibly being TRBD1 (6 bases). The V gene lost 5 bases and the J gene lost 5 bases, with 12 bases spanning the gap. The CDR3 sequence is 13 residues long. Germline CDR1 reads SGHTA; CDR2 reads FQGNSA. The CDR3 loop reads CASSQRGSTEAFF. Here the CDR3 DNA reads TGTGCCAGCAGCCAAAGGGGGTCTACTGAAGCTTTCTTT.